This section outlines one T cell receptor beta chain sequence together with its context. Its specificity is unknown. The libraries of TRB cDNA were constructed through 5' RACE using UMI labels. TCRdb reprocessed the 5' RACE reads and keeps a single row for each CDR3 protein, giving no DNA. This sample's table reports under 60,000 distinct CDR3 sequences. CDR3 length: 12 amino acids. Germline-derived CDR1 and CDR2 are SQVTM and ANQGSEA. This sample was taken from a study of CXCR3-negative and CXCR3-positive naive CD8 T cells. Study results and limitations: CXCR3-expressing naive cells carried TRB CDR3s more hydrophobic than those of CXCR3-negative naive cells.

The V and J genes are TRBV29-1 and TRBJ2-2. This TCR was recovered from a human donor in good health. Some clones in this sample may be carry-over from other donors' samples. The material sequenced was naive CXCR3+ CD8+ T cells from blood. Subset denoted: CD45RO-CCR7+CD27+CD95- naive CD8+ T cells expressing CXCR3 (TNR3+). CDR3 sequence: CSVEIRAGELFF.